This is a list of T cell receptor beta chains from one sample in a study of CD8+CD57+ T cells in acquired aplastic anemia. TCRdb recomputed calls from the reads with MiXCR, one row per CDR3 protein. The sample includes roughly 81,000 distinct CDR3 sequences, 40% to 50% of them seen just once. Sequencing was carried out using sorted CD4+, CD8+, or CD8+CD57+ T cells (not recorded which) from PBMCs. Receptors were obtained from a human donor in good health, serving as a control. Both conserved end residues are part of each CDR3. A D gene is named only where the DNA matches it firmly. Clone size, where shown, is once, few, many, or a class for clones that have expanded.

size: .; J: TRBJ1-2; length: 11; V: TRBV6-1; D: .; CDR3: CASRRTGGYTF
size: .; J: TRBJ2-7; length: 15; V: TRBV2; D: TRBD1; CDR3: CASSVAVGQAYEQYF
size: many; J: TRBJ2-1; length: 16; V: TRBV15; D: .; CDR3: CATSTREASLHNEQFF
size: .; J: TRBJ1-4; length: 14; V: TRBV10-3; D: .; CDR3: CAISEGGMGEKLFF
size: .; J: TRBJ2-1; length: 14; V: TRBV19; D: .; CDR3: CASSIDRGYNEQFF
size: .; J: TRBJ1-4; length: 14; V: TRBV12-3/TRBV12-4; D: TRBD1; CDR3: CTSSDTGVNEKLFF
size: once; J: TRBJ1-6; length: 16; V: TRBV20-1; D: .; CDR3: CSARVTTGVRPSPLHF
size: once; J: TRBJ1-2; length: 13; V: TRBV19; D: .; CDR3: CAGSPGVTDGYTF
size: .; J: TRBJ1-1; length: 14; V: TRBV2; D: .; CDR3: CASSGRRVNTEAFF
size: .; J: TRBJ1-2; length: 13; V: TRBV25-1; D: .; CDR3: CASSEMGFYGYTF
size: .; J: TRBJ1-1; length: 14; V: TRBV30; D: .; CDR3: CAWSVTKGGTEAFF
size: many; J: TRBJ2-2; length: 14; V: TRBV7-2; D: .; CDR3: CASSLGALSGELFF
size: few; J: TRBJ2-3; length: 15; V: TRBV6-1; D: .; CDR3: CASSPGTKAADTQYF
size: many; J: TRBJ1-3; length: 15; V: TRBV7-9; D: TRBD1; CDR3: CASSSTGGDGNTIYF
size: many; J: TRBJ1-6; length: 13; V: TRBV2; D: .; CDR3: CAKDSSYNSPLHF
size: .; J: TRBJ2-1; length: 14; V: TRBV30; D: .; CDR3: CASDSPFSYNEQFF
size: .; J: TRBJ1-2; length: 14; V: TRBV5-1; D: .; CDR3: CASSLSRANYGYTF
size: many; J: TRBJ2-7; length: 14; V: TRBV9; D: .; CDR3: CASSVATESREQYF
size: .; J: TRBJ2-5; length: 16; V: TRBV15; D: TRBD2; CDR3: CATSRARAGGQEAQYF
size: many; J: TRBJ2-7; length: 13; V: TRBV19; D: TRBD1; CDR3: CASSIQGAYEQYF
size: many; J: TRBJ1-2; length: 13; V: TRBV3-1; D: TRBD1; CDR3: CASRQDRGQGYTF
size: .; J: TRBJ2-7; length: 12; V: TRBV7-9; D: .; CDR3: CASSPAGREQYF
size: .; J: TRBJ2-7; length: 14; V: TRBV7-3; D: TRBD1; CDR3: CASSLTGQGYEQYF
size: .; J: TRBJ2-3; length: 15; V: TRBV19; D: .; CDR3: CASTRTDRSTDTQYF
size: many; J: TRBJ2-3; length: 14; V: TRBV2; D: .; CDR3: CASERGAGADTQYF
size: once; J: TRBJ1-2; length: 15; V: TRBV19; D: .; CDR3: CASSNSWGGMTGYTF
size: many; J: TRBJ1-6; length: 15; V: TRBV11-2; D: .; CDR3: CASSRSTDLNSPLHF
size: .; J: TRBJ1-3; length: 13; V: TRBV29-1; D: .; CDR3: CSVDGGSENTIYF
size: many; J: TRBJ2-2; length: 16; V: TRBV7-9; D: .; CDR3: CASSLNSAANTGELFF
size: .; J: TRBJ1-5; length: 14; V: TRBV19; D: .; CDR3: CASSIGQNNQPQHF
size: .; J: TRBJ2-7; length: 15; V: TRBV15; D: .; CDR3: CATSRDPGVLYEQYF
size: few; J: TRBJ2-3; length: 15; V: TRBV24-1; D: TRBD1; CDR3: CATSDQGQNGDTQYF
size: once; J: TRBJ1-6; length: 15; V: TRBV2; D: .; CDR3: CASSDRQERASPLHF
size: many; J: TRBJ1-4; length: 14; V: TRBV19; D: .; CDR3: CASSIGDGGLEVFF
size: .; J: TRBJ2-5; length: 16; V: TRBV10-3; D: TRBD2; CDR3: CAISEGTSGVQETQYF
size: many; J: TRBJ2-1; length: 14; V: TRBV20-1; D: .; CDR3: CSASDPSSYNEQFF
size: many; J: TRBJ1-1; length: 13; V: TRBV6-6; D: .; CDR3: CASSYGRNTEAFF
size: .; J: TRBJ2-3; length: 14; V: TRBV7-2; D: TRBD2; CDR3: CASRVAGAGDTQYF
size: many; J: TRBJ2-7; length: 17; V: TRBV6-4; D: .; CDR3: CASSDRWGEGPAYEQYF
size: .; J: TRBJ1-1; length: 14; V: TRBV2; D: .; CDR3: CASSGTAVGTEAFF
size: few; J: TRBJ1-2; length: 18; V: TRBV19; D: TRBD1; CDR3: CASKNRDSPGSADYGNTF
size: many; J: TRBJ2-3; length: 17; V: TRBV19; D: .; CDR3: CASSPRGGIIGHDTQYF
size: .; J: TRBJ1-3; length: 15; V: TRBV9; D: TRBD1; CDR3: CASSVGQGVGNTIYF
size: once; J: TRBJ2-5; length: 15; V: TRBV24-1; D: TRBD1; CDR3: CATSTGDGDQETQYF
size: once; J: TRBJ1-1; length: 14; V: TRBV10-1; D: TRBD1; CDR3: CARSHRTGGTEAFF
size: .; J: TRBJ2-1; length: 14; V: TRBV10-3; D: .; CDR3: CAISDPGSYNEQFF